These T cell receptor beta chains were read from a single sample in a study of T cell changes during pregnancy in multiple sclerosis. Sequencing used immunoSEQ multiplex PCR; TCRdb keeps in-frame clones, though not all of them. The data show about 70,000 clones, with about 92% seen just once and over 2% held by the top ten. This sample comprised peripheral blood, obtained before pregnancy. These receptor sequences come from a female donor with multiple sclerosis, enrolled in a pregnancy study. Both conserved end residues are part of each CDR3. The order of the fields is J gene, clone size, V gene, D gene, CDR3 protein, CDR3 DNA. The D gene is left open where the match is weak. Part of the rows lack a size; the others show once, few, many or a class for expanded clones.

TRBJ2-3 . TRBV7-2 TRBD2 CASSLGIAGLDTQYF TGTGCCAGCAGCTTAGGGATAGCGGGACTAGATACGCAGTATTTT
TRBJ2-3 few TRBV11-2 . CASSFSGSSTDTQYF TGTGCCAGCAGCTTCAGCGGGTCGAGCACAGATACGCAGTATTTT
TRBJ2-1 . TRBV4-3 . CASSQTSREVQFF TGCGCCAGCAGCCAAACATCCAGGGAAGTGCAGTTCTTC
TRBJ2-3 . TRBV19 TRBD2 CASSSLAGAADTQYF TGTGCCAGTAGTTCCTTAGCGGGAGCTGCAGATACGCAGTATTTT
TRBJ2-1 . TRBV5-1 . CASSFEDSSYNEQFF TGCGCCAGCAGCTTCGAGGATAGCTCCTACAATGAGCAGTTCTTC
TRBJ2-3 . TRBV11-1 . CASSPVLGGTQYF TGTGCCAGCAGCCCAGTTCTAGGGGGTACGCAGTATTTT
TRBJ1-1 once TRBV30 TRBD1 CAWIGQLGTGKSYTEAFF TGTGCCTGGATCGGACAACTAGGGACAGGGAAATCGTACACTGAAGCTTTCTTT
TRBJ1-5 few TRBV30 . CAWSVRGGINQPQHF TGTGCCTGGAGTGTACGGGGAGGGATCAATCAGCCCCAGCATTTT
TRBJ2-3 once TRBV11-3 TRBD2 CASSLDPGLAGGPGDTQYF TGTGCCAGCAGCTTAGATCCGGGACTAGCGGGAGGACCGGGAGATACGCAGTATTTT
TRBJ2-1 . TRBV12-5 TRBD2 CASRLAGANEQFF TGTGCTAGTCGGCTAGCGGGAGCCAATGAGCAGTTCTTC